This T cell receptor beta chain was retrieved from a study of blood T cell repertoires in COVID-19. Turning to the study itself: Researchers got acute and convalescent COVID-19 samples from the United States, Italy and Spain. From T cells, B-cell-depleted T cells, or PBMCs came the material, which was cDNA or gDNA.

Authors' methods: Reference gene primers were amplified, and this amplification served to estimate nucleated cell counts. Here immunoSEQ multiplex PCR was the method, and the copy in TCRdb shows in-frame clones only, minus some. That table supplies the V and J calls and clone size; D and trimming were determined from the DNA. The data show approximately 94,000 clones, approximately 93% seen once. Trimming removed 2 bases from V and 7 bases from J; junction bases left unmatched: 5. This CDR3 is 16 amino acids long. Germline V gene data show CDR1 as KGHDR and CDR2 as SFDVKD. The rearrangement joins TRBV24-1 to TRBJ2-5, with 14 bases identical to TRBD2. The source material was peripheral blood. The TCR was taken from a man between 50 and 59 years old with active COVID-19. The chain's CDR3 is CATSDSGLAGVGTQYF. The CDR3 DNA follows: TGTGCCACCAGTGATTCGGGACTAGCGGGAGTGGGGACCCAGTACTTC.